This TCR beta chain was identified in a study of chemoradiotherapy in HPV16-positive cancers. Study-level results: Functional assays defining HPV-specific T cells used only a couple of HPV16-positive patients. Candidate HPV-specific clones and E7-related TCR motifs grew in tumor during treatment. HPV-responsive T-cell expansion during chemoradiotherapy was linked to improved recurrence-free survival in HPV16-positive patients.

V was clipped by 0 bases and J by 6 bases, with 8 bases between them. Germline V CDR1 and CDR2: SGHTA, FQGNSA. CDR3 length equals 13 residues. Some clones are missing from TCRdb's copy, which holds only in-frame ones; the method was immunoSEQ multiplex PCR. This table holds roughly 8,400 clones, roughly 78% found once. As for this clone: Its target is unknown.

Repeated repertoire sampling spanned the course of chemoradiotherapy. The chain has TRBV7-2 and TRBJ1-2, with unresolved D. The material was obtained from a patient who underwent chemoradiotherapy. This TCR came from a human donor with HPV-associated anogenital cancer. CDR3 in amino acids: CASSLAYKDGYTF. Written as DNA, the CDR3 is TGTGCCAGCAGCTTAGCGTATAAGGATGGCTACACCTTC.